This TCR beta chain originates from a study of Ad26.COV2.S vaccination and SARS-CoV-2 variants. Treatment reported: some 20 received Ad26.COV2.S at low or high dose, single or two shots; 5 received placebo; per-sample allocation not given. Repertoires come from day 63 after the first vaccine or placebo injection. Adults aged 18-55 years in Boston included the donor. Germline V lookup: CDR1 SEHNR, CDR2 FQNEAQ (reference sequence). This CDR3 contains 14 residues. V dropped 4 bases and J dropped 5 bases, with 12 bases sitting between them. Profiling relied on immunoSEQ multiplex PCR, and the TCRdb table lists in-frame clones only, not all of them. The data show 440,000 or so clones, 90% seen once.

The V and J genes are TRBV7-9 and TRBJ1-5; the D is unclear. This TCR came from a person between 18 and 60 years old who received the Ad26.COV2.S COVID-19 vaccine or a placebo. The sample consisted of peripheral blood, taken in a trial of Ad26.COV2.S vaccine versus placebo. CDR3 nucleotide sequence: TGTGCCAGCAGCTCGACCCGGGATCATCAGCCCCAGCATTTT. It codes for CASSSTRDHQPQHF.